The 9 T cell receptor beta chains reported below all come from one sample, sequenced in a study of CD8+ T cells in alopecia areata. Treatment indicated: oral pan-JAK inhibitor, 5-10 mg twice daily. In each case, RNA was isolated and then reverse transcribed into cDNA as the sequencing template. Method: immunoSEQ multiplex PCR; TCRdb's copy keeps in-frame clones and lacks some. The sample records about 210,000 clones, 64% being singletons. Source: CD4+ T cells sorted from blood, taken at week 4, from a patient treated with tofacitinib. Source of these receptors: a human donor with alopecia areata.

This chain links TRBV7-3 with TRBJ1-6, with a weak D call TRBD1 (5 bases). Per germline, CDR1 SGHTA and CDR2 FQGTGA. V was clipped by 5 bases and J by 6 bases, with 14 bases between them. The CDR3 consists of 15 residues. The CDR3 sequence: CASSPRGGSNSPLHF. The CDR3, as DNA: TGTGCCAGCAGCCCGAGGGGAGGAAGTAATTCACCCCTCCACTTT.

V is TRBV5-1 and J is TRBJ2-5, with TRBD2 as a possible D gene (5 bases). Deletions cut 0 bases from V and 1 base from J, with 10 bases between. This CDR3 comprises 15 residues. Germline V gene sequence: CDR1 SGHRS, CDR2 YFSETQ. As DNA, the CDR3 is TGCGCCAGCAGCTTGGGAACGGGGAGCCAAGAGACCCAGTACTTC. Its translation: CASSLGTGSQETQYF. The whole variable domain, filled in from reference TRBV5-1 and TRBJ2-5, reads KAGVTQTPRYLIKTRGQQVTLSCSPISGHRSVSWYQQTPGQGLQFLFEYFSETQRNKGNFPGRFSGRQFSNSRSEMNVSTLELGDSALYLCASSLGTGSQETQYFGPGTRLLVL.

This chain joins TRBV2 and TRBJ2-1; 8 bases agree with TRBD2. J gave up 6 bases and V 1 base, and 2 bases lay outside the gene matches. Germline V gives CDR1 SNHLY, CDR2 FYNNEI. This CDR3 comprises 14 residues. The CDR3 is CASSEGLAGNEQFF. CDR3 sequence (DNA): TGTGCCAGCAGTGAAGGGCTAGCGGGCAATGAGCAGTTCTTC. Variable domain in full (rest from reference TRBV2 and TRBJ2-1): EPEVTQTPSHQVTQMGQEVILRCVPISNHLYFYWYRQILGQKVEFLVSFYNNEISEKSEIFDDQFSVERPDGSNFTLKIRSTKLEDSAMYFCASSEGLAGNEQFFGPGTRLTVL.

This clone was detected a few times. This chain uses TRBV6-5 with TRBJ1-6; D is unclear. Deletions cut 5 bases from V and 7 bases from J, with 9 bases between. CDR1 is MNHEY, CDR2 SVGAGI, per germline. This CDR3 has 13 residues. The chain's CDR3 is CASSLQENSPLHF. The DNA for the CDR3 is TGTGCCAGCAGTCTCCAGGAAAATTCACCCCTCCACTTT.

This clone showed up just once. The chain couples TRBV6-6 to TRBJ2-3; a possible D gene is TRBD1 (5 bases). CDR1 is MNHNY, CDR2 SVGAGI, per germline (reference sequence). With 6 bases removed from V and 2 bases from J, the gap between germline ends came to 12 bases. This CDR3 is built from 14 residues. The CDR3 here is CASRGAQSTDTQYF. The CDR3 DNA is TGTGCCAGCAGAGGGGCGCAGTCCACAGATACGCAGTATTTT.

The chain uses TRBV5-6 and TRBJ2-1, with D uncertain. Germline V gene sequence: CDR1 SGHDT, CDR2 YYEEEE. The V gene lost 0 bases and the J gene lost 10 bases, with 14 bases spanning the gap. The CDR3 totals 14 residues. Here the CDR3 reads CASSLDSEEREQFF. The CDR3 DNA follows: TGTGCCAGCAGCTTGGATTCAGAAGAACGGGAGCAGTTCTTC. The variable domain in full, completed from reference TRBV5-6 and TRBJ2-1, reads DAGVTQSPTHLIKTRGQQVTLRCSPKSGHDTVSWYQQALGQGPQFIFQYYEEEERQRGNFPDRFSGHQFPNYSSELNVNALLLGDSALYLCASSLDSEEREQFFGPGTRLTVL.

This chain links TRBV7-2 with TRBJ2-3; 9 bases are shared with TRBD1. Germline CDR1 and CDR2: SGHTA and FQGNSA. This CDR3 is 14 amino acids long. V dropped 2 bases and J dropped 5; count of bases not matched to a gene: 2. The CDR3 DNA reads as TGTGCCAGCAGCTTAAACAGGGGGCAAGATACGCAGTATTTT. It encodes CASSLNRGQDTQYF.

This chain joins TRBV30 and TRBJ2-5, with no clear D. The V and J ends lost 0 bases and 5 bases respectively, with 7 bases between them. CDR1 is GTSNPN, CDR2 SVGIG, per germline (reference sequence). CDR3 size: 12 residues. The CDR3 coding sequence is TGTGCCTGGAGTGTAGTCTCCGAGACCCAGTACTTC. Encoded protein: CAWSVVSETQYF.

In DNA form, the CDR3 reads TGTGCCAGCAGCCCCCGTGGACAGCAGTACAATGAGCAGTTCTTC. The encoded protein is CASSPRGQQYNEQFF. J is TRBJ2-1 and V is TRBV7-9; a weak D match, TRBD1 (6 bases). This CDR3 region has 15 residues. The V gene's germline CDR1 is SEHNR and CDR2 FQNEAQ (reference sequence). Trimming left V 5 bases short and J 4 bases short, with 15 bases between. The full variable domain, rest sourced from reference TRBV7-9 and TRBJ2-1, is DTGVSQNPRHKITKRGQNVTFRCDPISEHNRLYWYRQTLGQGPEFLTYFQNEAQLEKSRLLSDRFSAERPKGSFSTLEIQRTEQGDSAMYLCASSPRGQQYNEQFFGPGTRLTVL.